These 14 T cell receptor beta chains were sequenced from one sample in a study of blood T cell repertoires in COVID-19. The assay was immunoSEQ multiplex PCR, and TCRdb's table has in-frame clones only and misses some. The sample holds approximately 210,000 clones, around four fifths seen once. Sample: peripheral blood. The source of these receptors is a woman aged 45-65 years with acute or convalescent COVID-19.

This clone was observed a handful of times. V usage is TRBV4-2 and J usage is TRBJ1-4; D remains unclear. The germline CDR1 and CDR2 sequences are LGHNA and YNFKEQ. The CDR3 length is 14 residues. The V and J ends lost 8 bases and 8 bases respectively, with 18 bases between them. CDR3 in DNA: TGTGCCAGCTCCTCGAATAGCGCCGAAGAAAAACTGTTTTTT. The encoded protein is CASSSNSAEEKLFF.

The sample holds a few counts of this clone. The chain joins TRBV29-1 to TRBJ2-7; D may be TRBD2 (5 bases). Germline loops: CDR1 SQVTM, CDR2 ANQGSEA. V gave up 3 bases and J gave up 2 bases, with 11 bases separating them. The CDR3 spans 13 residues. Here the CDR3 reads CSVDGDGTYEQYF. The CDR3 region has the DNA TGCAGCGTTGACGGAGACGGGACCTACGAGCAGTACTTC.

The table lists this clone with a count of one. V and J are TRBV5-5 and TRBJ1-4, with TRBD1 identical over 8 bases. Losses at the gene ends were 0 bases for V and 11 bases for J; bases not matched to a gene: 12. Per the germline V gene, CDR1 is SGHKS and CDR2 is YYEKEE (reference sequence). This CDR3 region has 16 residues. The CDR3 bases are TGTGCCAGCAGCTTGGCCACCCGACAGGGGAGTGGGAAACTGTTTTTT. Protein product: CASSLATRQGSGKLFF.

The chain couples TRBV5-8 to TRBJ1-5; D remains unclear. Trimming removed 1 base at V and 2 bases at J, with 7 bases between. Germline V gene sequence: CDR1 SGHTS, CDR2 YDEGEE. There are 14 residues in the CDR3. The CDR3: CASSLSLGNQPQHF. The CDR3 DNA sequence: TGTGCCAGCAGCTTGTCCCTTGGCAATCAGCCCCAGCATTTT.

The rearrangement links TRBV24-1 to TRBJ2-3, with TRBD1 matching 7 bases. The CDR3 is 19 amino acids. The junction had 20 bases not matched to a gene; V was cut back by 5 bases and J by 4 bases. Germline loops: CDR1 KGHDR, CDR2 SFDVKD. CDR3 sequence reads: CATSALTGLLNEGPDTQYF. In DNA, the CDR3 is TGTGCCACCAGTGCCCTGACAGGGTTGCTCAACGAAGGCCCAGATACGCAGTATTTT.

The V gene is TRBV6-5, the J gene TRBJ2-7; no definite D call. The CDR3 extends over 14 amino acids. With 6 bases removed from V and 3 bases from J, the gap between germline ends came to 15 bases. Germline V gene lookup returns CDR1 MNHEY and CDR2 SVGAGI. CDR3 amino acids: CASRVDISYYEQYF. In DNA, the CDR3 is TGTGCCAGCAGGGTAGACATTTCCTACTACGAGCAGTACTTC.

This clone was recorded only once. This chain connects TRBV30 to TRBJ2-7; D may be TRBD2 (5 bases). This CDR3 contains 13 residues. Per the germline V gene, CDR1 is GTSNPN and CDR2 is SVGIG (reference sequence). V was trimmed by 2 bases and J by 4 bases, leaving 12 bases between them. CDR3 amino acids: CAWSKGPGYEQYF. The CDR3 DNA follows: TGTGCCTGGAGTAAAGGCCCGGGGTACGAGCAGTACTTC.

The V gene is TRBV5-5, the J gene TRBJ2-1, with 8 bases identical to TRBD1. CDR3 length: 16 residues. Germline CDR1 SGHKS, CDR2 YYEKEE (reference sequence). V lost 4 bases and J lost 7; bases outside the gene matches: 13. This CDR3 reads CASSGGQGLVWNEQFF. In DNA form, the CDR3 reads TGTGCCAGCAGCGGAGGACAGGGACTTGTATGGAATGAGCAGTTCTTC.

The V and J genes are TRBV19 and TRBJ2-1; D might be TRBD2 (5 bases). Germline lookup yields CDR1 LNHDA and CDR2 SQIVND (reference sequence). There are 16 residues in the CDR3. Trimming stripped 6 bases from V and 0 bases from J, with 15 bases between. Here the CDR3 reads CASSPKGGSSYNEQFF. CDR3 sequence (DNA): TGTGCCAGTAGCCCTAAGGGTGGGAGCTCCTACAATGAGCAGTTCTTC. Supplemented by reference TRBV19 and TRBJ2-1, the full variable domain reads DGGITQSPKYLFRKEGQNVTLSCEQNLNHDAMYWYRQDPGQGLRLIYYSQIVNDFQKGDIAEGYSVSREKKESFPLTVTSAQKNPTAFYLCASSPKGGSSYNEQFFGPGTRLTVL.

Only one count was recorded for this clone. The chain is built from TRBV20-1 and TRBJ2-1; the match to TRBD2 covers 16 bases. CDR3 size: 19 residues. Germline CDR1 reads DFQATT; CDR2 reads SNEGSKA (reference sequence). V lost 3 bases and J lost 4; bases outside the gene matches: 12. DNA of the CDR3: TGCAGTGCTAGTCCCCGGGGACTAGCGGGAGGGCCAGGGTACAATGAGCAGTTCTTC. Translation gives CSASPRGLAGGPGYNEQFF.

This chain uses TRBV14 with TRBJ1-1; a possible D gene is TRBD1 (5 bases). Germline V gives CDR1 SGHDN, CDR2 FVKESK. The CDR3 is 13 amino acids. Trimming cost V 1 base and J 9 bases, with 12 bases left between them. The CDR3 is CASSQVGGVKAFF. The CDR3 DNA follows: TGTGCCAGCAGCCAAGTCGGGGGGGTGAAAGCTTTCTTT.

The chain carries TRBV5-1 and TRBJ1-6; no clear D gene. Germline assignment: CDR1 SGHRS and CDR2 YFSETQ. Trimming pared 4 bases from V and 2 bases from J, leaving 7 bases between. The CDR3 runs to 14 residues. The CDR3 spells CASSTGTYNSPLHF. In DNA, the CDR3 is TGCGCCAGCAGCACCGGGACCTATAATTCACCCCTCCACTTT.

The CDR3, as DNA: TGTGCCAGCAGTCCAGTATTGGGACTAGCGGGAGGGGGGAACAATGAGCAGTTCTTC. Protein product: CASSPVLGLAGGGNNEQFF. The chain uses TRBV7-9 and TRBJ2-1; 16 bases are a match to TRBD2. From germline, CDR1 is SEHNR and CDR2 FQNEAQ (reference sequence). The length of the CDR3 is 19 residues. The ends lost 6 bases at V and 5 bases at J; junction bases unmatched: 13.

The chain is built from TRBV19 and TRBJ1-1, with D unresolved. Trimming stripped 2 bases from V and 5 bases from J, with 9 bases between. The CDR3 runs to 13 residues. CDR1 and CDR2 from the germline V gene are LNHDA and SQIVND (reference sequence). CDR3 DNA: TGTGCCAGTAGTATATTAGGAGGGACTGAAGCTTTCTTT. Amino acid sequence: CASSILGGTEAFF.